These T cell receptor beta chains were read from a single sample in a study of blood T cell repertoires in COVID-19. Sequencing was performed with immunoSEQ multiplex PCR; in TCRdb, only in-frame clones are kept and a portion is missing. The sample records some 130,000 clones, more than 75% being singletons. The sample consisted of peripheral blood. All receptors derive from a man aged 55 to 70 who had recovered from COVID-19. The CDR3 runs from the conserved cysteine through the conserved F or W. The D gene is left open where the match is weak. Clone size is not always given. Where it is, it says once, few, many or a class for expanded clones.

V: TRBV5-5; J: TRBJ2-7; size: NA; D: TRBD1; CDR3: CASSSWTGTYEQYF; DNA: TGTGCCAGCAGCTCTTGGACAGGGACATACGAGCAGTACTTC
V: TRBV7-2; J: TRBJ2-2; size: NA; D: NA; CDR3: CASSLETGMNTGELFF; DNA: TGTGCCAGCAGCTTAGAAACAGGGATGAACACCGGGGAGCTGTTTTTT
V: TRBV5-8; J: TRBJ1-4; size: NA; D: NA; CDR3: CASRTPGDSGEKLFF; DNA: TGTGCCAGCAGGACCCCAGGGGATTCGGGTGAAAAACTGTTTTTT
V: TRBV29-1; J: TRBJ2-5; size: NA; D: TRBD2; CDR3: CSVEASGRVRETQYF; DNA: TGCAGCGTTGAAGCTAGCGGGAGAGTCCGGGAGACCCAGTACTTC
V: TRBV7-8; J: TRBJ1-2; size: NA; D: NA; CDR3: CASSPPEQGQPRGYGYTF; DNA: TGTGCCAGCAGCCCCCCTGAACAGGGCCAGCCCCGGGGCTATGGCTACACCTTC
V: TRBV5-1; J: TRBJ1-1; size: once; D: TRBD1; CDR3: CASSLALGGQTNTEAFF; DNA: TGCGCCAGCAGCTTGGCTTTGGGGGGACAGACGAACACTGAAGCTTTCTTT
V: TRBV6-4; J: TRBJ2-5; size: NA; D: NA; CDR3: CASSVRLGETQYF; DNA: TGTGCCAGCAGTGTCAGGCTTGGAGAGACCCAGTACTTC
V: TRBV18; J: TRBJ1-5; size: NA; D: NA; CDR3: CASSPSYRITNQPQHF; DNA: TGTGCCAGCTCACCAAGTTACAGAATCACTAATCAGCCCCAGCATTTT
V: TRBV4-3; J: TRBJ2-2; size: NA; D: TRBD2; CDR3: CASSLAGGPSTGELFF; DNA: TGCGCCAGCAGCCTAGCGGGAGGGCCGAGCACCGGGGAGCTGTTTTTT
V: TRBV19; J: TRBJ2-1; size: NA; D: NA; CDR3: CASRKAGQTYNEQFF; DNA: TGTGCCAGTAGAAAAGCGGGACAAACCTACAATGAGCAGTTCTTC
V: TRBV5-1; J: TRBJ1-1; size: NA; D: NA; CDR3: CASRQGLVNTEAFF; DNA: TGCGCCAGCAGGCAGGGGTTGGTGAACACTGAAGCTTTCTTT
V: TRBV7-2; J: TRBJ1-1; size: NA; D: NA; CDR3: CASSLDPGFATEAFF; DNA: TGTGCCAGCAGCTTAGATCCGGGGTTCGCCACTGAAGCTTTCTTT
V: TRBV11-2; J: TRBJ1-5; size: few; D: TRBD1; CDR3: CASSEDRAQPQHF; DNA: TGTGCCAGCAGCGAGGACAGGGCTCAGCCCCAGCATTTT
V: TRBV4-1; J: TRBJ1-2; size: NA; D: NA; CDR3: CASSQAPYRDINYGYTF; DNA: TGCGCCAGCAGCCAAGCCCCTTACCGGGACATTAACTATGGCTACACCTTC
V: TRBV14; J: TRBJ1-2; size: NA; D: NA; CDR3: CASSQTRINYGYTF; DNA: TGTGCCAGCAGCCAGACCAGGATAAACTATGGCTACACCTTC
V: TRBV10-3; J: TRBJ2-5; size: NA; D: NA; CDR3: CAISDGQQETQYF; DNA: TGTGCCATCAGTGATGGACAGCAAGAGACCCAGTACTTC
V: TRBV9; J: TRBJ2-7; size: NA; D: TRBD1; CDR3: CASSANRGRNEQYF; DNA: TGTGCCAGCAGCGCCAACAGGGGGCGGAACGAGCAGTACTTC
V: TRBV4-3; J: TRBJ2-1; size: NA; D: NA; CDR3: CASSQTGYNEQFF; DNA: TGCGCCAGCAGCCAAACAGGATACAATGAGCAGTTCTTC
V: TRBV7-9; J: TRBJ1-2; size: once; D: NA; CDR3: CASSLGPGYTF; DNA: TGTGCCAGCAGCTTAGGTCCAGGCTACACCTTC
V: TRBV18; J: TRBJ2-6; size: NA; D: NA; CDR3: CASSPMADSGANVLTF; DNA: TGTGCCAGCTCACCAATGGCGGACTCTGGGGCCAACGTCCTGACTTTC
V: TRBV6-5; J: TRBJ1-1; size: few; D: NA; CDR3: CASSTGNTEAFF; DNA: TGTGCCAGCAGTACAGGGAACACTGAAGCTTTCTTT
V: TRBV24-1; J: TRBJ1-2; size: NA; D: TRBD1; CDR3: CATSGTGGAGYGYTF; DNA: TGTGCCACCAGTGGTACAGGGGGCGCAGGCTATGGCTACACCTTC
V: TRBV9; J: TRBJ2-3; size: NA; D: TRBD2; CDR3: CASSGKTSATDTQYF; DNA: TGTGCCAGCAGCGGGAAAACTAGCGCGACAGATACGCAGTATTTT
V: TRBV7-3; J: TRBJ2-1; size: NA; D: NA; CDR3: CASSLGPPGSGYNEQFF; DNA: TGTGCCAGCAGCTTAGGACCTCCGGGCAGCGGGTACAATGAGCAGTTCTTC
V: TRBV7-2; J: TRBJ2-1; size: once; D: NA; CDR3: CASSLAASTYNEQFF; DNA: TGTGCCAGCAGCTTAGCAGCCTCAACCTACAATGAGCAGTTCTTC
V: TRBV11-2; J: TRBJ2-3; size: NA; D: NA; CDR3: CASTQSTDTQYF; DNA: TGTGCCAGCACCCAGTCCACAGATACGCAGTATTTT
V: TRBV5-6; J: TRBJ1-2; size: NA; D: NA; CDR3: CASSLDGPNYGYTF; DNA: TGTGCCAGCAGCTTGGACGGTCCGAACTATGGCTACACCTTC
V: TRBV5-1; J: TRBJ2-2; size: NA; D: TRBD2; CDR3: CASQRGGYSNTGELFF; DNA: TGCGCCAGCCAGCGGGGGGGTTACTCGAACACCGGGGAGCTGTTTTTT
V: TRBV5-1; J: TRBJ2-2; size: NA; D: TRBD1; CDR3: CASEPGGRHTGELFF; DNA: TGCGCCAGCGAGCCAGGGGGCAGACACACCGGGGAGCTGTTTTTT
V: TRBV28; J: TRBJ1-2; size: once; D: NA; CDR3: CASITIEGTGYGYTF; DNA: TGTGCCAGCATTACCATCGAGGGAACGGGCTATGGCTACACCTTC
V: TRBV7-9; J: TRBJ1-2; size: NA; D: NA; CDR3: CASSITETIYGYTF; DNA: TGTGCCAGCAGCATCACAGAAACCATCTATGGCTACACCTTC
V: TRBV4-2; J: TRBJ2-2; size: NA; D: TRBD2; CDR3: CASSQEPGLAENTGELFF; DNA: TGTGCCAGCAGCCAAGAACCGGGACTAGCGGAGAACACCGGGGAGCTGTTTTTT
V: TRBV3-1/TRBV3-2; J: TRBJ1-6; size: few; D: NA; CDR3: CASHSPAGNSPLHF; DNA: TGTGCCAGCCATTCCCCGGCAGGGAATTCACCCCTCCACTTT
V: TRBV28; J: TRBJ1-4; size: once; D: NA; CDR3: CASSLGRGEKLFF; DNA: TGTGCCAGCAGTTTAGGCAGGGGAGAAAAACTGTTTTTT
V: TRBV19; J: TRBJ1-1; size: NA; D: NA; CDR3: CASSITGGIEAFF; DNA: TGTGCCAGTAGTATTACCGGGGGGATTGAAGCTTTCTTT
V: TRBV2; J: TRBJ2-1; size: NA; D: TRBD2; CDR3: CASRTGTSRDEQFF; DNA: TGTGCCAGCAGGACCGGGACTAGTCGCGATGAGCAGTTCTTC
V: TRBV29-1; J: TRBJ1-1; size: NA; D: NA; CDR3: CSVGQRNTEAFF; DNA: TGCAGCGTCGGACAGAGGAACACTGAAGCTTTCTTT
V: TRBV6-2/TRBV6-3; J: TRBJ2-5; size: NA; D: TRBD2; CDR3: CASSGLRLAEETQYF; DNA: TGTGCCAGCAGTGGCCTCAGGCTAGCGGAAGAGACCCAGTACTTC
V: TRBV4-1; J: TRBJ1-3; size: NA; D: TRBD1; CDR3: CASSQGLLGQVSGNTIYF; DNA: TGCGCCAGCAGCCAAGGCCTTCTGGGACAGGTTTCTGGAAACACCATATATTTT